One and the same sample provided the 10 T cell receptor beta chains below, sequenced in a study of OX40 agonist ivuxolimab in advanced cancers. Profiled with immunoSEQ multiplex PCR; TCRdb holds only in-frame clones, not every one. The sample holds roughly 34,000 clones, roughly 80% seen once. The specimen was CD4+ or CD8+ T cells sorted from blood, collected in a trial of the OX40 agonist ivuxolimab. The receptors were gathered from an adult with an advanced solid tumor such as melanoma, head and neck, liver or kidney cancer.

J is TRBJ2-1 and V is TRBV11-1, with D unresolved. V was trimmed by 0 bases and J by 3 bases, leaving 12 bases between them. The CDR3 consists of 16 residues. Germline-derived CDR1 and CDR2 are SGHAT and FQDESV (reference sequence). The CDR3 reads CASSLASPAYYNEQFF. In DNA, the CDR3 is TGTGCCAGCAGCTTAGCATCTCCCGCGTACTACAATGAGCAGTTCTTC.

The DNA of the CDR3 is TGTGCCAGCAGTATCGAACCAGGGGGCGCAGAGACCCAGTACTTC. This gives the protein CASSIEPGGAETQYF. This chain links TRBV27 with TRBJ2-5; 8 nucleotides agree with TRBD1. The CDR3 totals 15 residues. In germline, CDR1 is MNHEY, CDR2 SMNVEV (reference sequence). Trimming cost V 5 bases and J 4 bases; bases outside gene matches: 9.

The chain carries TRBV7-2 and TRBJ2-3; 10 bases agree with TRBD2. CDR1 and CDR2 (germline): SGHTA, FQGNSA. The CDR3 totals 15 residues. V dropped 4 bases and J dropped 4; count of bases not matched to a gene: 5. The CDR3 here is CASSSSGSFADTQYF. The DNA for the CDR3 is TGTGCCAGCAGCTCTAGCGGGAGCTTTGCAGATACGCAGTATTTT.

The gene calls are TRBV7-2 and TRBJ2-7; 12 bases are a match to TRBD2. The germline CDR1 and CDR2 sequences are SGHTA and FQGNSA. Trimming cost V 4 bases and J 4 bases; bases outside gene matches: 5. The CDR3 contains 15 residues. Here the CDR3 reads CASSSPTSGGYEQYF. CDR3 sequence (DNA): TGTGCCAGCAGCTCCCCCACTAGCGGGGGGTACGAGCAGTACTTC.

V is TRBV19 and J is TRBJ2-7, with 9 nucleotides matching TRBD1. The CDR3 length is 14 residues. CDR1 LNHDA and CDR2 SQIVND come from the germline V gene (reference sequence). V was clipped by 10 bases and J by 6 bases; unmatched bases: 13. DNA for the CDR3: TGTGCCACCAGGTTAGGGACAGGGTTAACCGAGCAGTACTTC. As protein: CATRLGTGLTEQYF.

V is TRBV9 and J is TRBJ2-7, with 10 nucleotides matching TRBD1. V lost 8 bases and J lost 4; bases outside the gene matches: 3. Per the germline V gene, CDR1 is SGDLS and CDR2 is YYNGEE. This CDR3 is built from 12 residues. The CDR3 DNA reads as TGTGCCAGTGGACAGGGGGGGTACGAGCAGTACTTC. Translating gives CASGQGGYEQYF.

This clone is labeled as medium-sized (0.01 to 0.1%). V is TRBV7-2 and J is TRBJ2-1; TRBD2 might be the D (6 bases). The CDR3 is made up of 12 amino acids. V dropped 5 bases and J dropped 10 bases, with 12 bases sitting between them. Germline V gene lookup returns CDR1 SGHTA and CDR2 FQGNSA. CDR3 loop: CASSIGTGEQFF. The CDR3 nucleotides are TGTGCCAGCAGCATAGGGACTGGGGAGCAGTTCTTC. The whole variable domain, filled in from reference TRBV7-2 and TRBJ2-1, reads GAGVSQSPSNKVTEKGKDVELRCDPISGHTALYWYRQSLGQGLEFLIYFQGNSAPDKSGLPSDRFSAERTGGSVSTLTIQRTQQEDSAVYLCASSIGTGEQFFGPGTRLTVL.

This clone has a single count. The V gene is TRBV6-6, the J gene TRBJ1-5, with D hard to call. V lost 2 bases, J lost 2 bases, and 13 bases lay in between. Germline V lookup: CDR1 MNHNY, CDR2 SVGAGI (reference sequence). The CDR3 has 16 residues. The CDR3 region has the DNA TGTGCCAGCAGTTACGTGGCCCCGTGGGGCAATCAGCCCCAGCATTTT. Residues: CASSYVAPWGNQPQHF.

This clone is classed as hyperexpanded. This sequence joins TRBV15 and TRBJ2-7; unclear D gene. The germline V gene has CDR1 LNHNV and CDR2 YYDKDF (reference sequence). The V end lost 0 bases, the J end lost 7 bases, and 13 bases lay between the germline ends. This CDR3 has 14 amino acids. The CDR3 reads CATSRDRSRREQYF. The CDR3 nucleotides read TGTGCCACCAGCAGAGATAGATCCAGACGTGAGCAGTACTTC.

The rearrangement uses TRBV27 and TRBJ2-2; possible D gene TRBD2, 6 bases. Trimming stripped 5 bases from V and 5 bases from J, with 21 bases between. This CDR3 has 17 residues. Germline V lookup: CDR1 MNHEY, CDR2 SMNVEV (reference sequence). In nucleotides, the CDR3 is TGTGCCAGCAGTGTCCCGGACTGGGGAGGTAGGACCGGGGAGCTGTTTTTT. It codes for CASSVPDWGGRTGELFF.